These 29 T cell receptor beta chains came from one sample sequenced in a study of blood T cell repertoires in COVID-19. Clones were read by immunoSEQ multiplex PCR, and TCRdb kept only the in-frame ones, dropping some. The table lists 230,000 or so clones, roughly 85% of them singletons. The sequenced sample was PBMCs or T cells enriched from blood (not recorded which). The source is a woman between 40 and 50 years old with acute COVID-19.

CDR3 coding DNA: TGTGCCAGCAGCTTGTCGGCTTTAGGACAGAACACTGAAGCTTTCTTT. Its translation is CASSLSALGQNTEAFF. The chain joins TRBV5-6 to TRBJ1-1; tentative D call: TRBD1 (5 bases). The germline V gene has CDR1 SGHDT and CDR2 YYEEEE. Trimming pared 1 base from V and 1 base from J, leaving 14 bases between. The length of the CDR3 is 16 residues.

The chain combines TRBV4-1 with TRBJ1-3; D possibly corresponds to TRBD1 (5 bases). The germline V gene has CDR1 MGHRA and CDR2 YSYEKL. Trimming pared 0 bases from V and 2 bases from J, leaving 14 bases between. The length of the CDR3 is 17 residues. This chain's CDR3 is CASSQELPSRAGNTIYF. The CDR3 DNA reads as TGCGCCAGCAGCCAAGAGCTCCCCAGCAGGGCTGGAAACACCATATATTTT.

The rearrangement joins TRBV5-1 to TRBJ1-2; D remains ambiguous. Germline V gene data show CDR1 as SGHRS and CDR2 as YFSETQ. Trimming cost V 3 bases and J 4 bases, with 22 bases left between them. The CDR3 totals 17 residues. CDR3 sequence reads: CASSWVAGPRRPYGYTF. Here the CDR3 DNA reads TGCGCCAGCAGCTGGGTTGCGGGTCCGCGTCGACCCTATGGCTACACCTTC.

This clone appeared once. This rearrangement joins TRBV29-1 to TRBJ1-3; D remains ambiguous. CDR1 and CDR2 from the germline V gene are SQVTM and ANQGSEA. Deletions cut 5 bases from V and 0 bases from J, with 5 bases between. This CDR3 has 12 residues. The CDR3 loop reads CSVTDSGNTIYF. CDR3 nucleotides: TGCAGCGTTACAGACTCTGGAAACACCATATATTTT.

The rearrangement links TRBV9 to TRBJ1-1; maybe TRBD1 (5 bases). Trimming took off 0 bases at V and 1 base at J, with 16 bases between the two ends. Looked up from germline, CDR1 is SGDLS and CDR2 is YYNGEE. The CDR3 is made up of 17 amino acids. The CDR3 spells CASSVVTGAGTNTEAFF. CDR3 in DNA: TGTGCCAGCAGCGTAGTTACGGGAGCAGGGACGAACACTGAAGCTTTCTTT. The full variable domain, rest sourced from reference TRBV9 and TRBJ1-1, is DSGVTQTPKHLITATGQRVTLRCSPRSGDLSVYWYQQSLDQGLQFLIQYYNGEERAKGNILERFSAQQFPDLHSELNLSSLELGDSALYFCASSVVTGAGTNTEAFFGQGTRLTVV.

The CDR3, as DNA: TGTGCCACCAGTGATGTGACAGGGGGCACAGATACGCAGTATTTT. Translation gives CATSDVTGGTDTQYF. The chain combines TRBV24-1 with TRBJ2-3, with 8 bases lining up with TRBD1. Trimming took 3 bases from V and 1 from J; bases not matched to a gene: 2. Germline lookup yields CDR1 KGHDR and CDR2 SFDVKD. The CDR3 totals 15 residues.

The gene calls are TRBV7-9 and TRBJ1-4; D unresolved. The V and J ends lost 5 bases and 1 base respectively, with 14 bases between them. The CDR3 totals 16 residues. Germline V gene data show CDR1 as SEHNR and CDR2 as FQNEAQ (reference sequence). CDR3: CASSLVGEVTNEKLFF. The CDR3 DNA reads TGTGCCAGCAGCCTCGTCGGGGAAGTAACTAATGAAAAACTGTTTTTT.

V gene TRBV6-4 combines with J gene TRBJ2-3; D remains unclear. The V gene's germline CDR1 is MRHNA and CDR2 SNTAGT. The CDR3 is made up of 11 amino acids. V was clipped by 8 bases and J by 4 bases, with 7 bases between them. The CDR3 bases are TGTGCCAGCCGGAGAGCAGATACGCAGTATTTT. Its translation is CASRRADTQYF.

The chain links TRBV9 to TRBJ2-7; TRBD1 aligns across 9 bases. With 3 bases clipped from V and 5 bases from J, the junction kept 3 bases outside the gene matches. The V gene's germline CDR1 is SGDLS and CDR2 YYNGEE. CDR3 length: 13 residues. The CDR3 DNA follows: TGTGCCAGCAGCGGGACAGGGGCCCACGAGCAGTACTTC. Protein sequence: CASSGTGAHEQYF.

This sequence joins TRBV10-3 and TRBJ1-1; 7 bases align to TRBD1. J lost 10 bases, V lost 6 bases, and 11 bases had no gene match. Per the germline V gene, CDR1 is ENHRY and CDR2 is SYGVKD. This CDR3 comprises 13 residues. This chain's CDR3 is CAIRPGQRSGAFF. As DNA, the CDR3 is TGTGCCATCAGGCCGGGACAGCGGAGCGGAGCTTTCTTT.

This rearrangement joins TRBV25-1 to TRBJ1-2; a weak D match, TRBD1 (6 bases). Germline values: CDR1 MGHDK, CDR2 SYGVNS. The V and J ends lost 2 bases and 2 bases respectively, with 18 bases between them. There are 17 residues in the CDR3. The CDR3 DNA sequence: TGTGCCAGCAGTGAAATGAGTAAACAGGGTATCAACTATGGCTACACCTTC. Protein: CASSEMSKQGINYGYTF.

Only one count was recorded for this clone. V is TRBV3-1 (or the pseudogene TRBV3-2) and J is TRBJ1-2; TRBD1 aligns across 12 bases. V gave up 2 bases and J gave up 4 bases; unmatched junction bases: 5. The CDR3 spans 16 residues. Germline V gene sequence: CDR1 LGHDT, CDR2 YNNKEL (reference sequence). The CDR3 region is CASSQSGQGAPYGYTF. DNA of the CDR3: TGTGCCAGCAGCCAATCGGGACAGGGGGCCCCCTATGGCTACACCTTC.

This clone was seen just once. This chain joins TRBV7-8 and TRBJ2-2, with a possible D match to TRBD1 (6 bases). V was shortened by 5 bases and J by 2 bases, with 21 bases between the two germline ends. Germline loops: CDR1 SGHVS, CDR2 FQNEAQ. There are 18 residues in the CDR3. CDR3 nucleotides: TGTGCCAGCAGCAAGCCCCAGGGGTCCGGACTCAACACCGGGGAGCTGTTTTTT. Protein product: CASSKPQGSGLNTGELFF.

The chain links TRBV19 to TRBJ2-2; weak D call: TRBD1 (6 bases). There are 17 residues in the CDR3. Germline V gene lookup returns CDR1 LNHDA and CDR2 SQIVND (reference sequence). V shed 3 bases and J shed 1 base, with 15 bases lying between them. The DNA for the CDR3 is TGTGCCAGTAGTATTTACTCCGGGACATGGAACACCGGGGAGCTGTTTTTT. Its protein is CASSIYSGTWNTGELFF.

The J gene is TRBJ2-2, the V gene TRBV7-9, with TRBD2 matching 9 bases. The CDR3 spans 14 residues. J lost 4 bases, V lost 7 bases, and 4 bases had no gene match. The germline V gene encodes CDR1 SEHNR and CDR2 FQNEAQ (reference sequence). CDR3 sequence: CASTAGGGTGELFF. The CDR3 nucleotides read TGTGCCAGCACCGCGGGGGGGGGCACCGGGGAGCTGTTTTTT.

The chain combines TRBV2 with TRBJ2-3; D might be TRBD2 (7 bases). Germline CDR1 is SNHLY and CDR2 is FYNNEI. V lost 7 bases and J lost 4, with 12 bases in between. This CDR3 has 13 amino acids. The CDR3 loop is CASNGGGPDTQYF. The CDR3 bases are TGTGCCAGCAATGGGGGGGGGCCAGATACGCAGTATTTT.

In DNA, the CDR3 is TGTGCCAGCAGCTTAGGACAGGGGGTGAACACTGAAGCTTTCTTT. It specifies CASSLGQGVNTEAFF. The chain employs TRBV7-9 and TRBJ1-1; 9 nucleotides align to TRBD1. With V trimmed by 1 base and J by 0 bases, 0 bases remained unmatched. CDR1 is SEHNR, CDR2 FQNEAQ, per germline (reference sequence). The CDR3 runs 15 residues.

The chain couples TRBV6-5 to TRBJ1-2; maybe TRBD1 (5 bases). The CDR3 loop spans 15 amino acids. Deletions cut 7 bases from V and 2 bases from J, with 17 bases between. CDR1 is MNHEY and CDR2 is SVGAGI in the germline V gene. CDR3 amino acids: CASTARRGYNYGYTF. CDR3 in DNA: TGTGCCAGCACGGCCCGCCGGGGGTACAACTATGGCTACACCTTC.

This clone came up once. This sequence joins TRBV5-1 and TRBJ2-7; 7 bases map to TRBD1. The CDR3 is 15 amino acids. Germline CDR1 and CDR2: SGHRS and YFSETQ. V was clipped by 4 bases and J by 2 bases; unmatched bases: 9. CDR3 in amino acids: CASSPRGQATYEQYF. The CDR3 DNA reads TGCGCCAGCAGCCCGAGAGGACAGGCTACCTACGAGCAGTACTTC. Based on the CDR3 plus reference TRBV5-1 and TRBJ2-7, the full variable domain is KAGVTQTPRYLIKTRGQQVTLSCSPISGHRSVSWYQQTPGQGLQFLFEYFSETQRNKGNFPGRFSGRQFSNSRSEMNVSTLELGDSALYLCASSPRGQATYEQYFGPGTRLTVT.

The CDR3 coding sequence is TGTGCCAGCAGCCCCGGACACTATAATTCACCCCTCCACTTT. Translating it yields CASSPGHYNSPLHF. The chain uses TRBV5-5 and TRBJ1-6, with D possibly matching TRBD1 (5 bases). Deletions cut 4 bases from V and 3 bases from J, with 8 bases between. The CDR3 runs 14 residues. Germline CDR1 SGHKS, CDR2 YYEKEE (reference sequence).

The chain carries TRBV3-1 (or the pseudogene TRBV3-2) and TRBJ1-5; D remains ambiguous. Trimming cost V 5 bases and J 1 base, with 9 bases left between them. This CDR3 comprises 14 residues. Germline V CDR1 and CDR2: LGHDT, YNNKEL (reference sequence). CDR3 nucleotide sequence: TGTGCCAGCAGCAAAACATGGAGCAATCAGCCCCAGCATTTT. It specifies CASSKTWSNQPQHF.

The V and J genes are TRBV10-3 and TRBJ1-3, with D uncertain. V was shortened by 4 bases and J by 9 bases, with 10 bases between the two germline ends. CDR3 size: 12 residues. Germline assignment: CDR1 ENHRY and CDR2 SYGVKD. The CDR3 DNA reads TGTGCCATCAGTGGAGGCAGAGGCACCATATATTTT. It encodes CAISGGRGTIYF.

The chain employs TRBV19 and TRBJ1-6, with 9 bases fitting TRBD1. This CDR3 is built from 14 residues. Germline CDR1 LNHDA, CDR2 SQIVND (reference sequence). V lost 7 bases and J lost 10; bases outside the gene matches: 8. CDR3 nucleotide sequence: TGTGCCAGTACCTCGGACAGGGGAGGATCACCCCTCCACTTT. This gives the protein CASTSDRGGSPLHF.

The genes are TRBV7-8 and TRBJ1-5; TRBD1 aligns across 7 bases. This CDR3 spans 13 amino acids. V shed 4 bases, J shed 7 bases, and the junction held 4 bases outside the gene matches. Germline V gene sequence: CDR1 SGHVS, CDR2 FQNEAQ. The CDR3 reads CASSSLGGQPQHF. Written as DNA, the CDR3 is TGTGCCAGCAGCTCCCTAGGGGGCCAGCCCCAGCATTTT. Full variable domain (rest looked up from reference TRBV7-8 and TRBJ1-5): GAGVSQSPRYKVAKRGQDVALRCDPISGHVSLFWYQQALGQGPEFLTYFQNEAQLDKSGLPSDRFFAERPEGSVSTLKIQRTQQEDSAVYLCASSSLGGQPQHFGDGTRLSIL.

The V and J genes are TRBV5-1 and TRBJ1-4, with D maybe TRBD1 (6 bases). The CDR3 is 14 residues long. Looked up from germline, CDR1 is SGHRS and CDR2 is YFSETQ. Trimming took off 4 bases at V and 8 bases at J, with 15 bases between the two ends. The DNA of the CDR3 is TGCGCCAGCAGCGTAGGGAACAGGGAGGAAAAACTGTTTTTT. This gives the protein CASSVGNREEKLFF.

The chain carries TRBV4-3 and TRBJ2-3, with 8 bases lining up with TRBD2. Germline values: CDR1 LGHNA, CDR2 YSLEER. This CDR3 contains 16 residues. V lost 0 bases to trimming and J lost 0 bases; unmatched junction nucleotides: 2. This chain's CDR3 is CASSQDGGDSTDTQYF. The DNA for the CDR3 is TGCGCCAGCAGCCAAGACGGGGGGGATAGCACAGATACGCAGTATTTT.

The V call is TRBV7-8, the J call TRBJ1-2, with a tentative D call TRBD1 (6 bases). This CDR3 contains 19 residues. V gave up 3 bases and J gave up 3 bases, with 26 bases separating them. CDR1 and CDR2 from the germline V gene are SGHVS and FQNEAQ. The chain's CDR3 is CASSLFPRRTAQLYYGYTF. The CDR3 bases are TGTGCCAGCAGCTTGTTCCCAAGGCGGACAGCCCAACTCTACTATGGCTACACCTTC.

The chain uses TRBV18 and TRBJ1-1; possible D gene TRBD1, 6 bases. The germline V gene has CDR1 KGHSH and CDR2 LQKENI. The CDR3 is 14 amino acids. V lost 5 bases, J lost 1 base, and 11 bases lay in between. CDR3 residues: CASSSTGRNTEAFF. DNA of the CDR3: TGTGCCAGCTCATCAACAGGGAGGAACACTGAAGCTTTCTTT.

On this clone itself: At one end the junction does not follow the germline gene, possibly because of a read error. This chain connects TRBV6-5 to TRBJ1-2; D uncertain. The CDR3 extends over 12 amino acids. Germline V gives CDR1 MNHEY, CDR2 SVGAGI. The CDR3 loop is CASRPANSGYTF. As DNA, the CDR3 is TGTGCCAGCAGACCCGCTAACTCTGGCTACACCTTC.